The source of this TCR beta chain is a study of CD8+ T cells in alopecia areata. In its sample, this clone was seen a few times. cDNA prepared by RNA extraction and subsequent reverse transcription served as the template for sequencing. Profiled with immunoSEQ multiplex PCR; TCRdb holds only in-frame clones, not every one. The repertoire includes roughly 140,000 clones, under 60% of them detected once, and approximately 19% sits in the top ten. CDR1 and CDR2 from the germline V gene are SQVTM and ANQGSEA. V lost 1 base to trimming and J lost 5 bases, with 23 bases between them. The CDR3 has 17 amino acids.

This material consisted of CD8+ T cells sorted from blood, taken at week 0. V usage is TRBV29-1 and J usage is TRBJ2-5, with D possibly matching TRBD2 (6 bases). The receptor's source is a human donor with alopecia areata. DNA of the CDR3: TGCAGCGTTGAAGGTGTAGCGGAGGGACCTCCAGGGGAGACCCAGTACTTC. Its translation is CSVEGVAEGPPGETQYF.